This section outlines one T cell receptor (beta chain) sequence together with its context. What it binds is not known. Unique-molecular-identifier-tagged TCR beta cDNA libraries were used. A population of roughly 1 to 11 million T cells gave rise to approximately 530,000 cDNA molecules. TCRdb reprocessed the PCR reads with MiXCR, giving one entry per CDR3 protein. Of 450,000 to 700,000 distinct CDR3 sequences in the sample, about 44% were seen once. These data come from a study of post-analysis software for immune sequencing data. Across the whole study: Disease courses included relapsing-remitting, secondary progressive and progressive-relapsing multiple sclerosis.

Study results and caveats: Clustering by F measure revealed strong co-clustering among samples prepared together in one batch. There was significantly lower normalized Chao1 diversity in multiple sclerosis patients than in controls.

The sequencing sample was made of blood. This TCR derives from a girl aged 5-17 years with multiple sclerosis.

The CDR3 spells CASSSGQRGNQPQHF. The DNA of the CDR3 is TGTGCCAGCAGCTCTGGACAAAGGGGCAATCAGCCCCAGCATTTT. The chain uses TRBV7-8 and TRBJ1-5, with D perhaps matching TRBD1 (5 bases). V gave up 4 bases and J gave up 2 bases, with 12 bases separating them. This CDR3 region has 15 residues. The germline CDR1 and CDR2 sequences are SGHVS and FQNEAQ. Full variable domain (missing parts from reference TRBV7-8 and TRBJ1-5): GAGVSQSPRYKVAKRGQDVALRCDPISGHVSLFWYQQALGQGPEFLTYFQNEAQLDKSGLPSDRFFAERPEGSVSTLKIQRTQQEDSAVYLCASSSGQRGNQPQHFGDGTRLSIL.